The entry that follows covers one TCR beta chain sequence. The data derive from a study of blood T cell repertoires in COVID-19. Study-wide background: The samples span acute and convalescent COVID-19 from the United States, Italy and Spain. From T cells, B-cell-depleted T cells, or PBMCs came the material, which was cDNA or gDNA.

Produced via immunoSEQ multiplex PCR; TCRdb's table is partial and in-frame only. The data show some 68,000 clones, around 91% seen once. One Seattle source followed patients from active infection through their disease course. Sequenced: peripheral blood. The clonotype comes from a man in his forties or fifties with COVID-19, enrolled during active disease.

The chain's CDR3 is CASSQGQGVIDGYTF. CDR3 bases: TGTGCCAGCAGCCAAGGTCAGGGTGTAATTGATGGCTACACCTTC. J is TRBJ1-2 and V is TRBV3-1 (or the pseudogene TRBV3-2), with a tentative D call TRBD1 (5 bases). Germline CDR1 and CDR2: LGHDT and YNNKEL (reference sequence). CDR3 length: 15 amino acids. The ends were cut back, 1 base at V and 6 bases at J, with 15 bases in the middle.